This TCR beta chain is drawn from a study of shared T cell receptors in the human thymus. This clone was seen a single time. After removal of 0 bases from V and 0 bases from J, the junction contained 9 bases not matched to a gene. Germline CDR1 MGHRA, CDR2 YSYEKL. The CDR3 spans 20 residues. The method was immunoSEQ multiplex PCR; TCRdb's version includes in-frame clones alone and lacks a portion of them. The table lists approximately 760,000 clones, approximately 83% of them singletons, with about 0.0098% in the top ten. These same records also appear under a second study, on human thymus T cells. That report adds: Donation was from healthy Finnish infants who were having corrective surgery that addressed congenital heart defects. Thymus tissue for the work was resected from patients undergoing corrective heart surgery. Blood and thymic repertoires both appeared biased in V and J gene usage. Related research reported highly overlapping thymic repertoires among unrelated individuals.

The TCR was taken from a girl less than two years old with a congenital heart defect. The sequencing sample was made of thymocytes. This chain uses TRBV4-1 with TRBJ2-4; TRBD1 matches 12 bases. CDR3 nucleotides: TGCGCCAGCAGCCAAGATGGAGGGACAGGGGGCGAGAGAGCCAAAAACATTCAGTACTTC. Translation: CASSQDGGTGGERAKNIQYF.